This entry features one T cell receptor beta chain sequence. These data are taken from a study of blood T cell repertoires in COVID-19. Overall study context: The United States, Italy and Spain supplied acute and convalescent COVID-19 samples.

Method: immunoSEQ multiplex PCR; TCRdb's copy keeps in-frame clones and lacks some. This table has approximately 12,000 clones, more than 65% appearing once. The V gene end was trimmed by 4 bases and the J gene end by 3 bases; junction bases not matched to a gene: 7. Germline V CDR1 and CDR2: SGDLS, YYNGEE. The CDR3 runs 14 residues. Sequenced input: peripheral blood. The V call is TRBV9, the J call TRBJ2-7, with 7 nucleotides matching TRBD1. The source of this sequence is a man older than 75 with acute or convalescent COVID-19. Here the CDR3 DNA reads TGTGCCAGCAGCCCAGTAGGGACAGACTACGAGCAGTACTTC. As protein: CASSPVGTDYEQYF.